This is a list of T cell receptor beta chains from one sample in a study of blood T cell repertoires in COVID-19. TCRdb's table, derived via immunoSEQ multiplex PCR, lists solely in-frame clones and lacks some. The table has 100,000 to 140,000 clones, more than 70% seen once; the top ten hold 5.5% to 8%. The sample taken for sequencing was peripheral blood. The receptors derive from a man between 50 and 59 years old with active or convalescent COVID-19. CDR3s include the opening cysteine and the closing phenylalanine or tryptophan. A D gene is named only where the DNA matches it firmly. Rows give clone size only sometimes, using once, few, many, or a class for an expanded clone.

TGTGCCAGCAGATCGGACAGGCCTCCCCACGAGCAGTACTTC	CASRSDRPPHEQYF	-	TRBD1	TRBV27	TRBJ2-7
TGTGCCAGCAGCCCCCGACTAGCGCCAACCTACGAGCAGTACTTC	CASSPRLAPTYEQYF	-	TRBD2	TRBV7-9	TRBJ2-7
TGTGCCAGCAGCCAAGATGGACTAGCGGGAGGACCCGGGGAGCTGTTTTTT	CASSQDGLAGGPGELFF	-	TRBD2	TRBV4-2	TRBJ2-2
TGTGCCACCAGGGGCGGGTACGAGCAGTACTTC	CATRGGYEQYF	-	-	TRBV25-1	TRBJ2-7
TGTGCCAGCAGCGACAGGTTTAGCAATCAGCCCCAGCATTTT	CASSDRFSNQPQHF	few	-	TRBV9	TRBJ1-5
TGTGCCAGCAGTGAAGCGACCGGGGTGAGCTGGAATGAGCAGTTCTTC	CASSEATGVSWNEQFF	-	-	TRBV6-1	TRBJ2-1
TGTGCCAGCTCACGTCCAGGTACCTACGAGCAGTACTTC	CASSRPGTYEQYF	-	-	TRBV18	TRBJ2-7
TGCGCCAGCAGCCCCCGGGACAGTCGCGACGAGCAGTACTTC	CASSPRDSRDEQYF	-	TRBD1	TRBV5-1	TRBJ2-7
TGTGCCTGGGAGAAAAACTATGGCTACACCTTC	CAWEKNYGYTF	-	-	TRBV30	TRBJ1-2
TGCAGCGGGGCTGGGACAGGGGAGGGCTACACCTTC	CSGAGTGEGYTF	-	TRBD1	TRBV29-1	TRBJ1-2
TGTGCCAGCAGTTACTCGATATCTAGCGGCGGGGAGACCCAGTACTTC	CASSYSISSGGETQYF	-	TRBD2	TRBV6-5	TRBJ2-5
TGTGCCAGTTCTCTCCGGCTAGCGGGAGTATACGAGCAGTACTTC	CASSLRLAGVYEQYF	once	TRBD2	TRBV19	TRBJ2-7
TGCGCCAGCAGCTCCCCGACAGGGGGCCGGACAGATACGCAGTATTTT	CASSSPTGGRTDTQYF	-	TRBD1	TRBV4-1	TRBJ2-3
TGTGCCAGCAGCTTATGGGGGCCCCACGAGCAGTACTTC	CASSLWGPHEQYF	-	-	TRBV11-2	TRBJ2-7
TGTGCCAGCAGCGTAGGGACAGGTCGGTACGAGCAGTACTTC	CASSVGTGRYEQYF	-	TRBD1	TRBV9	TRBJ2-7
TGTGCCAGCAGCCCAGGCAGGGGCGGCAATCAGCCCCAGCATTTT	CASSPGRGGNQPQHF	-	-	TRBV9	TRBJ1-5
TGTGCCAGCAGCCCCACTAGCGGGAGGGTGGGTGAGCAGTTCTTC	CASSPTSGRVGEQFF	-	TRBD2	TRBV7-2	TRBJ2-1
TGTGCCAGCAGCCCCAGGGACAGAAATACAGATACGCAGTATTTT	CASSPRDRNTDTQYF	-	TRBD1	TRBV13	TRBJ2-3
TGTGCCAGCAGAACTACTAGCGGGACTACCTACGAGCAGTACTTC	CASRTTSGTTYEQYF	-	TRBD2	TRBV28	TRBJ2-7
TGTGCCAGCAGCCTGACGGGACACCCTCGGTCCGAGCAGTACTTC	CASSLTGHPRSEQYF	-	-	TRBV11-2	TRBJ2-7
TGTGCCAGCAGCTTAGAAGACTGGGCCAGGGTGCCTTTCTTT	CASSLEDWARVPFF	-	-	TRBV7-8	TRBJ1-1
TGTGCCAGCTCACCTTTGACAGGGAACACTGAAGCTTTCTTT	CASSPLTGNTEAFF	-	-	TRBV18	TRBJ1-1
TGTGCCAGCAGCGGTAACAGGGGCTTCGATGGCTACACCTTC	CASSGNRGFDGYTF	-	TRBD1	TRBV3-1/TRBV3-2	TRBJ1-2
TGTGCCAGCAGCCGCCGGACAGGGGATAGCAATCAGCCCCAGCATTTT	CASSRRTGDSNQPQHF	-	TRBD1	TRBV7-2	TRBJ1-5
TGTGCCAGCAGGTCAGGACAGGCCGGGGGCTACACCTTC	CASRSGQAGGYTF	-	TRBD1	TRBV28	TRBJ1-2
TGTGCCAGCAGTGTGGGACAGGGAAGCATTCAGTACTTC	CASSVGQGSIQYF	-	TRBD1	TRBV25-1	TRBJ2-4
TGTGCCAGTAGGAACCGGGACAGGGAGACCTACGAGCAGTACTTC	CASRNRDRETYEQYF	-	TRBD1	TRBV19	TRBJ2-7
TGTGCCACCCAGGGGTTCTATAATTCACCCCTCCACTTT	CATQGFYNSPLHF	many	-	TRBV24-1	TRBJ1-6
TGTGCCAGCTGCAGGGGACCCTCGGGTGAAGCTTTCTTT	CASCRGPSGEAFF	-	-	TRBV6-5	TRBJ1-1
TGTGCCAGCAGCTTAGGGGGGGGGACACACACAGATACGCAGTATTTT	CASSLGGGTHTDTQYF	once	-	TRBV11-2	TRBJ2-3
TGTGCCAGCAGCAGAGAGAGAGACTACGAGCAGTACTTC	CASSRERDYEQYF	-	-	TRBV21-1	TRBJ2-7